This T cell receptor (beta chain) was found in a study of blood T cell repertoires in COVID-19. Study as a whole: Samples representing acute and convalescent COVID-19 were sourced from the United States, Italy and Spain. T cells, B-cell-depleted T cells, or PBMCs supplied cDNA or gDNA.

The CDR3 covers 13 residues. V was cut by 6 bases and J by 9 bases, with 13 bases left in between. Germline values: CDR1 SGHNT, CDR2 YYREEE (reference sequence). Original processing notes: Reference gene primer amplification gave estimated nucleated cell counts. Libraries were prepared by immunoSEQ multiplex PCR; TCRdb keeps only in-frame clonotypes and omits some of them. V and J calls and clone size come straight from that table; D and trimming were deduced from the DNA. The repertoire holds 46,000 or so clones, with approximately 82% as singletons. This receptor was taken from a human donor in a cohort sampled during active COVID-19. The V and J genes are TRBV5-4 and TRBJ1-6; D possibly corresponds to TRBD1 (6 bases). The material sequenced was peripheral blood. Here the CDR3 DNA reads TGTGCCAGCACCCCTGACAGGACTTCACCCCTCCACTTT. Protein: CASTPDRTSPLHF.